These T cell receptor beta chains were read from a single sample in a study of OX40 agonist ivuxolimab in advanced cancers. Using immunoSEQ multiplex PCR, the repertoire was profiled, and TCRdb retains in-frame clones only, with some absent. The table has 98,000 or so clones, 70% to 90% seen once. The sequencing here drew on CD4+ or CD8+ T cells sorted from blood, taken in a trial of the OX40 agonist ivuxolimab. Every receptor here comes from an adult with an advanced solid tumor such as melanoma, head and neck, liver or kidney cancer. Both conserved end residues are trimmed from each CDR3. Fields, in order: CDR3 protein, J gene, D gene, V gene, CDR3 length. D genes are given only for firm matches.

ASRRLAPGETQY	TRBJ2-5	-	TRBV27	12
ASSPADATYGYT	TRBJ1-2	-	TRBV6-6	12
ASSLRSTRSNTGELF	TRBJ2-2	-	TRBV7-2	15
ASTATGDGTYEQY	TRBJ2-7	-	TRBV10-2	13
ASSEVGGETQY	TRBJ2-5	-	TRBV2	11
ASSPGDEGSPLH	TRBJ1-6	-	TRBV5-1	12
ASNGQLDSPLH	TRBJ1-6	-	TRBV28	11
ASSGDSSGANVLT	TRBJ2-6	-	TRBV2	13
ASSLAGRNYGYT	TRBJ1-2	-	TRBV7-8	12
ASSPTPSSQVNIQY	TRBJ2-4	-	TRBV5-1	14
SVRRDTFAEAF	TRBJ1-1	-	TRBV29-1	11
ASTSESSGNTIY	TRBJ1-3	-	TRBV19	12
ASSPFSGTRSSGNTIY	TRBJ1-3	-	TRBV7-9	16
ASRLAGSTDTQY	TRBJ2-3	TRBD2	TRBV19	12
ASSVGAAQGTIY	TRBJ1-3	-	TRBV9	12
ASGRSTDTQY	TRBJ2-3	-	TRBV27	10
ASSSGLVKSEQF	TRBJ2-1	TRBD2	TRBV18	12
ASSRSNTDTQY	TRBJ2-3	-	TRBV28	11
ASSGTGWDTIY	TRBJ1-3	TRBD1	TRBV6-1	11
ASSLGDSAAYEQY	TRBJ2-7	-	TRBV7-2	13
ASRSGIGTDTQY	TRBJ2-3	-	TRBV21-1	12
AWSPPGLAGRGGDTQY	TRBJ2-3	TRBD2	TRBV30	16